The 15 T cell receptor beta chains listed next were all sequenced from one sample in a study of human T cells and chemical hapten exposure. Described time point: healthy volunteer bleed at 2 weeks. It was from unfractionated whole blood that total RNA was extracted. Via MiXCR, TCRdb re-called the RACE reads, giving one row per CDR3 protein. The profile shows over 100,000 distinct CDR3 sequences, approximately 9.5% of them singletons. The material sequenced was whole blood. These receptors originate from a male donor in good health. Some clones in this sample may be carry-over from other donors' samples.

Here the CDR3 reads CASSPGLTNYEQYF. As DNA, the CDR3 is TGTGCCAGCAGCCCGGGACTAACCAACTACGAGCAGTACTTC. The chain is built from TRBV7-9 and TRBJ2-7; 7 bases agree with TRBD2. This CDR3 is built from 14 residues. Germline-derived CDR1 and CDR2 are SEHNR and FQNEAQ (reference sequence). V shed 5 bases, J shed 3 bases, and the junction held 7 bases outside the gene matches.

This clonotype was counted at least ten times. This chain joins TRBV20-1 and TRBJ1-1; TRBD1 matches 9 bases. Looked up from germline, CDR1 is DFQATT and CDR2 is SNEGSKA (reference sequence). Trimming took 3 bases from V and 4 from J; bases not matched to a gene: 3. There are 13 residues in the CDR3. The CDR3 spells CSARGQGGTEAFF. CDR3 bases: TGCAGTGCTAGGGGACAGGGAGGCACTGAAGCTTTCTTT.

The chain recombines TRBV7-8 with TRBJ2-3; D is undetermined. This CDR3 comprises 14 residues. V gave up 6 bases and J gave up 1 base, with 11 bases separating them. The germline V gene encodes CDR1 SGHVS and CDR2 FQNEAQ. The CDR3 DNA reads TGTGCCAGCAGAATAGGGTTTGGCACAGATACGCAGTATTTT. Translation: CASRIGFGTDTQYF.

This clonotype was seen ten or more times. This chain uses TRBV5-1 with TRBJ2-3, with D possibly matching TRBD1 (6 bases). Germline V lookup: CDR1 SGHRS, CDR2 YFSETQ. V lost 0 bases to trimming and J lost 2 bases, with 10 bases between them. The CDR3 is 15 amino acids. The CDR3 sequence: CASSLEGQYTDTQYF. As DNA, the CDR3 is TGCGCCAGCAGCTTGGAGGGACAATACACAGATACGCAGTATTTT.

The sample holds a few counts of this clonotype. The genes are TRBV20-1 and TRBJ2-3, with D perhaps TRBD1 (5 bases). This CDR3 has 14 residues. Trimming took 1 base from V and 4 from J, leaving 12 bases between them. CDR1 is DFQATT, CDR2 SNEGSKA, per germline (reference sequence). The CDR3 DNA reads TGCAGTGCTAGAGGGGATGGGGCCGCAGATACGCAGTATTTT. This sequence encodes CSARGDGAADTQYF.

This clonotype was recorded many times. The V and J genes are TRBV6-4 and TRBJ2-3; TRBD2 aligns across 7 bases. The germline CDR1 and CDR2 sequences are MRHNA and SNTAGT. J gave up 0 bases and V 5 bases, and 2 bases lay outside the gene matches. The CDR3 contains 14 residues. The CDR3 sequence is CASSQRGSTDTQYF. The CDR3 region has the DNA TGTGCCAGCAGTCAGCGGGGAAGCACAGATACGCAGTATTTT.

The rearrangement links TRBV7-3 to TRBJ2-3; 9 bases are shared with TRBD2. Germline loops: CDR1 SGHTA, CDR2 FQGTGA. V was pared by 6 bases and J by 4 bases, with 5 bases of the junction left unmatched. This CDR3 region has 14 residues. The CDR3 loop reads CASSYSGGADTQYF. The CDR3 DNA is TGTGCCAGCAGTTATAGCGGGGGTGCAGATACGCAGTATTTT.

This clonotype was counted between two and nine times. The CDR3 loop reads CASSPRQLDTEAFF. The DNA of the CDR3 is TGCGCCAGCAGCCCTAGACAGTTGGACACTGAAGCTTTCTTT. The chain is built from TRBV4-3 and TRBJ1-1, with D possibly TRBD1 on 5 matching bases. In germline, CDR1 is LGHNA, CDR2 YSLEER. Trimming pared 4 bases from V and 3 bases from J, leaving 12 bases between. This CDR3 is 14 amino acids long.

The CDR3 nucleotides read TGTGCCAGCAGCAGGACAGGGGTCTACGAGCAGTACTTC. This gives the protein CASSRTGVYEQYF. V is TRBV21-1 and J is TRBJ2-7; the table's D call of TRBD1 was not tested on the DNA. TRBV21-1 is annotated as a pseudogene. The CDR3 is made up of 13 amino acids.

The chain recombines TRBV29-1 with TRBJ2-7, with D perhaps matching TRBD1 (6 bases). Trimming took 7 bases from V and 0 from J, leaving 13 bases between them. The CDR3 is 13 amino acids. Germline V CDR1 and CDR2: SQVTM, ANQGSEA. The CDR3 region has the DNA TGCAGCGCCCTGACAGGACACTCCTACGAGCAGTACTTC. Translation gives CSALTGHSYEQYF.

This rearrangement joins TRBV11-2 to TRBJ1-2; D uncertain. V was clipped by 5 bases and J by 1 base, with 11 bases between them. This CDR3 has 14 residues. Germline CDR1 and CDR2: SGHAT and FQNNGV. This chain's CDR3 is CASSALADNYGYTF. CDR3 sequence (DNA): TGTGCCAGCAGCGCCCTGGCGGATAACTATGGCTACACCTTC.

The chain joins TRBV29-1 to TRBJ1-2; tentative D call: TRBD1 (5 bases). In germline, CDR1 is SQVTM, CDR2 ANQGSEA. Trimming stripped 6 bases from V and 8 bases from J, with 22 bases between. The CDR3 totals 14 residues. The CDR3 sequence: CSVAAVGGRDGYTF. The CDR3 nucleotides read TGCAGCGTGGCCGCGGTGGGGGGAAGGGACGGCTACACCTTC.

J is TRBJ2-3 and V is TRBV14; 7 bases fit TRBD1. Germline CDR1 SGHDN, CDR2 FVKESK. The ends lost 6 bases at V and 1 base at J; junction bases unmatched: 7. This CDR3 comprises 15 residues. The CDR3 region is CASRDDRAGTDTQYF. The CDR3 DNA follows: TGTGCCAGCAGGGACGACAGGGCGGGCACAGATACGCAGTATTTT.

The chain is built from TRBV12-3 or TRBV12-4 and TRBJ1-5; D ambiguous. This CDR3 has 13 residues. Trimming cost V 4 bases and J 6 bases, with 10 bases left between them. CDR3 sequence (DNA): TGTGCCAGCAGTTCTAGGGAGAGTCAGCCCCAGCATTTT. It codes for CASSSRESQPQHF.

V is TRBV6-5 and J is TRBJ1-1; 12 positions match TRBD1. The CDR3 runs 19 residues. CDR1 and CDR2 from the germline V gene are MNHEY and SVGAGI. V lost 2 bases to trimming and J lost 6 bases; unmatched junction nucleotides: 16. The CDR3: CASSYLGTGGETGRPEAFF. In DNA form, the CDR3 reads TGTGCCAGCAGTTACCTCGGGACAGGGGGCGAGACTGGCAGACCTGAAGCTTTCTTT.